A single sample gave rise to the 18 T cell receptor beta chains below, sequenced in a study of lymphopenia after photon versus proton radiotherapy. TCRdb's table, derived via immunoSEQ multiplex PCR, lists solely in-frame clones and lacks some. The repertoire includes under 30,000 clones, more than 75% of them detected once, and about 23% sits in the top ten. The source material was peripheral blood, sampled from a patient treated with photon-based radiotherapy. These receptors originate from a man aged 35 to 55 with gastric cancer.

This sequence joins TRBV10-3 and TRBJ2-2; a possible D gene is TRBD2 (7 bases). The CDR3 totals 14 residues. The V gene lost 3 bases and the J gene lost 5 bases, with 10 bases spanning the gap. Germline V lookup: CDR1 ENHRY, CDR2 SYGVKD. The CDR3 sequence: CAISERGGTGELFF. DNA of the CDR3: TGTGCCATCAGTGAAAGGGGGGGAACCGGGGAGCTGTTTTTT.

This chain joins TRBV15 and TRBJ1-5, with a possible D match to TRBD1 (5 bases). This CDR3 has 13 amino acids. The V gene's germline CDR1 is LNHNV and CDR2 YYDKDF (reference sequence). Trimming pared 8 bases from V and 4 bases from J, leaving 12 bases between. This chain's CDR3 is CATGDGLNQPQHF. CDR3 DNA sequence: TGTGCCACCGGGGACGGCCTTAATCAGCCCCAGCATTTT.

The rearrangement links TRBV7-3 to TRBJ2-2, with 8 bases matching TRBD2. The CDR3 has 15 amino acids. The germline gives CDR1 SGHTA, CDR2 FQGTGA. Trimming took 6 bases from V and 5 from J; bases not matched to a gene: 8. Here the CDR3 DNA reads TGTGCCAGCAGGACCGGGACTAGTAGGACCGGGGAGCTGTTTTTT. Residues: CASRTGTSRTGELFF.

The V gene is TRBV4-3, the J gene TRBJ1-6; TRBD1 is a possible D gene (6 bases). CDR1 and CDR2 (germline): LGHNA, YSLEER. V shed 4 bases and J shed 9 bases, with 13 bases lying between them. This CDR3 spans 14 amino acids. CDR3 sequence: CASSRNTGLSPLHF. The CDR3 bases are TGCGCCAGCAGCCGGAACACAGGGCTTTCACCCCTCCACTTT.

The chain employs TRBV7-3 and TRBJ2-3; 8 nucleotides agree with TRBD2. This CDR3 contains 16 residues. Germline CDR1 is SGHTA and CDR2 is FQGTGA. Trimming took 4 bases from V and 2 from J; bases not matched to a gene: 8. In DNA, the CDR3 is TGTGCCAGCAGCTCAGGACTAGCACTCAACACAGATACGCAGTATTTT. It codes for CASSSGLALNTDTQYF.

The chain couples TRBV5-1 to TRBJ1-4, with a possible D match to TRBD1 (6 bases). Germline values: CDR1 SGHRS, CDR2 YFSETQ. The CDR3 loop spans 15 amino acids. With 0 bases removed from V and 7 bases from J, the gap between germline ends came to 13 bases. The CDR3 bases are TGCGCCAGCAGCTTGGACAGGGAAAGGGGTGAAAAACTGTTTTTT. Translating gives CASSLDRERGEKLFF.

This sequence joins TRBV9 and TRBJ1-1, with D tentatively TRBD1 (5 bases). The length of the CDR3 is 15 residues. Germline values: CDR1 SGDLS, CDR2 YYNGEE. Trimming took 3 bases from V and 6 from J, leaving 18 bases between them. CDR3 nucleotide sequence: TGTGCCAGCAGCGCCGTAGGACTCCGGGGCCCTGAAGCTTTCTTT. It translates to CASSAVGLRGPEAFF.

The V call is TRBV7-9, the J call TRBJ2-2; the D is unclear. The CDR3 extends over 13 amino acids. With 5 bases removed from V and 6 bases from J, the gap between germline ends came to 10 bases. CDR1 is SEHNR and CDR2 is FQNEAQ in the germline V gene (reference sequence). CDR3 nucleotide sequence: TGTGCCAGCAGCCAACCTCCGGCCGGGGAGCTGTTTTTT. This sequence encodes CASSQPPAGELFF. The full variable domain, completed using reference TRBV7-9 and TRBJ2-2, is DTGVSQNPRHKITKRGQNVTFRCDPISEHNRLYWYRQTLGQGPEFLTYFQNEAQLEKSRLLSDRFSAERPKGSFSTLEIQRTEQGDSAMYLCASSQPPAGELFFGEGSRLTVL.

CDR3 DNA: TGTGCCAGCAGCCGCACGGACAGTTCGCGCGCCTATGGCTACACCTTC. Its translation is CASSRTDSSRAYGYTF. V gene TRBV7-2 combines with J gene TRBJ1-2; D possibly corresponds to TRBD1 (6 bases). The germline gives CDR1 SGHTA, CDR2 FQGNSA. CDR3 length equals 16 residues. V lost 5 bases, J lost 4 bases, and 20 bases lay in between. Full variable domain (missing parts from reference TRBV7-2 and TRBJ1-2): GAGVSQSPSNKVTEKGKDVELRCDPISGHTALYWYRQSLGQGLEFLIYFQGNSAPDKSGLPSDRFSAERTGGSVSTLTIQRTQQEDSAVYLCASSRTDSSRAYGYTFGSGTRLTVV.

The chain joins TRBV11-2 to TRBJ1-6, with D tentatively TRBD1 (6 bases). The CDR3 loop spans 12 amino acids. V lost 4 bases to trimming and J lost 9 bases, with 7 bases between them. In germline, CDR1 is SGHAT, CDR2 FQNNGV. Here the CDR3 DNA reads TGTGCCAGCAGCTCAGGGGTTTCACCCCTCCACTTT. Its translation is CASSSGVSPLHF. The full variable domain, its missing parts supplied by reference TRBV11-2 and TRBJ1-6, is EAGVAQSPRYKIIEKRQSVAFWCNPISGHATLYWYQQILGQGPKLLIQFQNNGVVDDSQLPKDRFSAERLKGVDSTLKIQPAKLEDSAVYLCASSSGVSPLHFGNGTRLTVT.

V and J are TRBV13 and TRBJ1-5; D is possibly TRBD1 (6 bases). The CDR3 is 14 residues long. CDR1 PRHDT and CDR2 FYEKMQ come from the germline V gene (reference sequence). Trimming removed 4 bases at V and 3 bases at J, with 10 bases between. CDR3 loop: CASSSGHINQPQHF. The CDR3 region has the DNA TGTGCCAGCAGCTCGGGACATATCAATCAGCCCCAGCATTTT. The full variable domain, completed using reference TRBV13 and TRBJ1-5, is AAGVIQSPRHLIKEKRETATLKCYPIPRHDTVYWYQQGPGQDPQFLISFYEKMQSDKGSIPDRFSAQQFSDYHSELNMSSLELGDSALYFCASSSGHINQPQHFGDGTRLSIL.

This clone was found a few times. The genes are TRBV6-4 and TRBJ2-1; 9 nucleotides match TRBD2. The V gene end was trimmed by 3 bases and the J gene end by 8 bases; junction bases not matched to a gene: 5. From germline, CDR1 is MRHNA and CDR2 SNTAGT. The CDR3 extends over 14 amino acids. The CDR3 sequence is CASSEAGGEDEQFF. The DNA for the CDR3 is TGTGCCAGCAGTGAAGCGGGGGGTGAGGATGAGCAGTTCTTC.

This chain joins TRBV19 and TRBJ2-2; D not resolved. CDR3 size: 16 residues. Germline loops: CDR1 LNHDA, CDR2 SQIVND (reference sequence). The V end was cut by 4 bases, the J end by 0 bases, with 12 bases between. CDR3 in DNA: TGTGCCAGTAGTACCCGTTACAGCTCGAACACCGGGGAGCTGTTTTTT. This sequence encodes CASSTRYSSNTGELFF.

The chain carries TRBV11-2 and TRBJ1-1; no clear D. The CDR3 extends over 14 amino acids. The V gene lost 5 bases and the J gene lost 5 bases, with 15 bases spanning the gap. Germline CDR1 is SGHAT and CDR2 is FQNNGV. Written as DNA, the CDR3 is TGTGCCAGCAGCCTCAGTCCAAGCGGGACTGAAGCTTTCTTT. This gives the protein CASSLSPSGTEAFF.

The V gene is TRBV30, the J gene TRBJ2-7; perhaps TRBD1 as D (6 bases). The CDR3 contains 13 residues. CDR1 GTSNPN and CDR2 SVGIG come from the germline V gene (reference sequence). V lost 6 bases and J 1 base, leaving 13 bases between the germline ends. CDR3 nucleotide sequence: TGTGCCTGCGGGACACATCTATCCTACGAGCAGTACTTC. Translated: CACGTHLSYEQYF.

In its sample, this clone was seen a few times. The chain combines TRBV7-9 with TRBJ1-1, with D unresolved. The CDR3 runs to 11 residues. The germline V gene encodes CDR1 SEHNR and CDR2 FQNEAQ (reference sequence). In nucleotides, the CDR3 is TGTGCGGGGTCCTCGAACACTGAAGCTTTCTTT. It yields the protein CAGSSNTEAFF. The full variable domain, its missing parts supplied by reference TRBV7-9 and TRBJ1-1, is DTGVSQNPRHKITKRGQNVTFRCDPISEHNRLYWYRQTLGQGPEFLTYFQNEAQLEKSRLLSDRFSAERPKGSFSTLEIQRTEQGDSAMYLCAGSSNTEAFFGQGTRLTVV.

In this sample, this clone turned up once. The chain recombines TRBV2 with TRBJ1-1; 10 bases are shared with TRBD1. The trim removed 6 bases at V and 10 bases at J, leaving 2 bases unmatched. Germline CDR1 and CDR2: SNHLY and FYNNEI. The CDR3 consists of 11 residues. Written as DNA, the CDR3 is TGTGCCAGCAGATGGGACAGGGGAGCTTTCTTT. Protein product: CASRWDRGAFF.

The V gene is TRBV5-1, the J gene TRBJ2-5, with 8 bases lining up with TRBD1. Germline values: CDR1 SGHRS, CDR2 YFSETQ. With 4 bases clipped from V and 2 bases from J, the junction kept 4 bases outside the gene matches. CDR3 length: 14 amino acids. For the CDR3, the DNA is TGCGCCAGCAGCATGGGGACAGGACAAGAGACCCAGTACTTC. Encoded protein: CASSMGTGQETQYF.